One and the same sample provided the 20 T cell receptor beta chains below, sequenced in a study of shared clonotypes between healthy human individuals. Assay used: immunoSEQ multiplex PCR; TCRdb lists only in-frame clones, some missing. This sample yields about 490,000 clones, of which about 82% are seen a single time; over 10% belongs to the top ten. Sequenced: PBMCs. The receptor source for this set is a woman aged 40 to 50 in good health. Some clones in this sample may be carry-over from other donors' samples.

This CDR3 is CASSQTASSYNEQFF. Written as DNA, the CDR3 is TGTGCCAGCAGCCAGACAGCTAGCTCCTACAATGAGCAGTTCTTC. The chain is built from TRBV11-2 and TRBJ2-1; the D gene is possibly TRBD1 (5 bases). The germline V gene has CDR1 SGHAT and CDR2 FQNNGV. CDR3 length equals 15 residues. V gave up 5 bases and J gave up 0 bases, with 11 bases separating them.

The chain uses TRBV7-6 and TRBJ1-2; possible D gene TRBD1, 5 bases. This CDR3 is built from 14 residues. Germline values: CDR1 SGHVS, CDR2 FNYEAQ. The V end was cut by 1 base, the J end by 3 bases, with 9 bases between. CDR3 coding DNA: TGTGCCAGCAGCTTAGGGCGGGGCGACTATGGCTACACCTTC. Encoded protein: CASSLGRGDYGYTF.

Comment on this clone: Only one base separates this from a far larger clonotype, so it likely reflects a read error. The chain links TRBV30 to TRBJ1-2; D is uncertain. CDR1 is GTSNPN and CDR2 is SVGIG in the germline V gene (reference sequence). This CDR3 is built from 12 residues. V was trimmed by 2 bases and J by 7 bases, leaving 11 bases between them. CDR3 coding DNA: TGTGCCTGGAGTCGACCGACCTGTGGCTACACCTTC. Its protein is CAWSRPTCGYTF.

Turning to this clone: A far larger clone is just one base off, so this is likely a read error. Additional DNA sequences in this sample encode the identical CDR3. This sequence joins TRBV10-2 and TRBJ1-1; D remains unclear. The V gene's germline CDR1 is WSHSY and CDR2 SAAADI. This CDR3 contains 14 residues. The CDR3 region is CASSVNYVNTEAFF. CDR3 nucleotides: TGCGCCAGCAGTGTCAACTACGTGAACACTGAAGCTTTCTTC.

This clone was counted at least ten times. The identical CDR3 is also encoded by other nucleotide sequences in the sample. The chain is built from TRBV28 and TRBJ1-2; 8 nucleotides match TRBD1. There are 14 residues in the CDR3. Germline CDR1 is MDHEN and CDR2 is SYDVKM. J lost 0 bases, V lost 6 bases, and 3 bases had no gene match. The CDR3 loop is CASSDRGPNYGYTF. Written as DNA, the CDR3 is TGTGCCAGCAGCGACAGGGGACCTAACTATGGCTACACCTTC.

The genes are TRBV19 and TRBJ1-1, with D unclear. V lost 7 bases to trimming and J lost 1 base, with 10 bases between them. The CDR3 contains 13 residues. Germline CDR1 reads LNHDA; CDR2 reads SQIVND (reference sequence). CDR3 coding DNA: TGTGCCAGTAATCCCGGCAGGAACACTGAAGCTTTCTTT. This encodes CASNPGRNTEAFF.

As for this clone: In the same sample, other DNA sequences code for this CDR3. This sequence joins TRBV9 and TRBJ2-1, with 7 nucleotides matching TRBD2. The ends lost 3 bases at V and 9 bases at J; junction bases unmatched: 6. Germline CDR1 reads SGDLS; CDR2 reads YYNGEE. The CDR3 consists of 13 residues. The CDR3 DNA sequence: TGTGCCAGCAGCGGAGACCCGGGGGGTGAGCAGTTCTTC. Translation gives CASSGDPGGEQFF.

The DNA for the CDR3 is TGTGCCAGCAGCTTAGGGCGGAACACAGATACGCAGTATTTT. Encoded protein: CASSLGRNTDTQYF. This sequence joins TRBV7-9 and TRBJ2-3; D is uncertain. The CDR3 spans 14 residues. The V end was cut by 1 base, the J end by 2 bases, with 7 bases between. The germline V gene has CDR1 SEHNR and CDR2 FQNEAQ (reference sequence). Using reference TRBV7-9 and TRBJ2-3 for the parts outside the CDR3, the full variable domain is DTGVSQNPRHKITKRGQNVTFRCDPISEHNRLYWYRQTLGQGPEFLTYFQNEAQLEKSRLLSDRFSAERPKGSFSTLEIQRTEQGDSAMYLCASSLGRNTDTQYFGPGTRLTVL.

As regards this clone: This likely reflects a read error, since a far larger clone is one base away. The chain carries TRBV6-1 and TRBJ1-3; D gene ambiguous. The CDR3 covers 14 residues. V was cut by 6 bases and J by 2 bases, with 11 bases left in between. CDR1 and CDR2 from the germline V gene are MNHNS and SASEGT. The CDR3 DNA sequence: TGTGCCAGCAGGAAGGAGCCTCCTGGAAACACCATATATTTT. This codes for CASRKEPPGNTIYF.

The chain links TRBV6-1 to TRBJ1-5, with 8 bases lining up with TRBD1. CDR1 and CDR2 (germline): MNHNS, SASEGT. The CDR3 sequence is 17 residues long. With 3 bases clipped from V and 3 bases from J, the junction kept 10 bases outside the gene matches. The CDR3 loop is CASSDLGTGKLNQPQHF. The CDR3 nucleotides read TGTGCCAGCAGTGACCTCGGGACAGGCAAACTCAATCAGCCCCAGCATTTT.

V and J are TRBV11-2 and TRBJ2-2; 7 nucleotides match TRBD2. The V gene's germline CDR1 is SGHAT and CDR2 FQNNGV. With V trimmed by 1 base and J by 6 bases, 8 bases remained unmatched. CDR3 length: 16 amino acids. The DNA for the CDR3 is TGTGCCAGCAGCTTAGGGACTAGTTTAAACGCCGGGGAGCTGTTTTTT. Its translation: CASSLGTSLNAGELFF.

This clone was observed a handful of times. The genes are TRBV5-4 and TRBJ2-2, with 9 nucleotides matching TRBD1. The CDR3 loop spans 15 amino acids. The germline gives CDR1 SGHNT, CDR2 YYREEE (reference sequence). V dropped 4 bases and J dropped 4; count of bases not matched to a gene: 5. CDR3 DNA: TGTGCCAGCAGCCCGACAGGGGGGGTCACCGGGGAGCTGTTTTTT. This codes for CASSPTGGVTGELFF. The variable domain in full, with the rest retrieved from reference TRBV5-4 and TRBJ2-2, is ETGVTQSPTHLIKTRGQQVTLRCSSQSGHNTVSWYQQALGQGPQFIFQYYREEENGRGNFPPRFSGLQFPNYSSELNVNALELDDSALYLCASSPTGGVTGELFFGEGSRLTVL.

This chain links TRBV15 with TRBJ1-5, with TRBD1 as a possible D gene (5 bases). Germline V gives CDR1 LNHNV, CDR2 YYDKDF (reference sequence). Trimming cost V 6 bases and J 7 bases, with 13 bases left between them. This CDR3 comprises 13 residues. The CDR3 loop is CATRRGWGQPQHF. In nucleotides, the CDR3 is TGTGCCACCAGGCGGGGGTGGGGGCAGCCCCAGCATTTT.

The J gene is TRBJ2-1, the V gene TRBV18; D gene unclear. The germline V and J ends were trimmed by 2 bases and 4 bases, with 9 bases remaining between them. The CDR3 totals 14 residues. Germline lookup yields CDR1 KGHSH and CDR2 LQKENI. The CDR3: CASSPATQYNEQFF. The CDR3 DNA sequence: TGTGCCAGCTCACCAGCCACGCAGTACAATGAGCAGTTCTTC.

The rearrangement joins TRBV29-1 to TRBJ1-1; 12 nucleotides agree with TRBD1. CDR3 length: 15 amino acids. The V and J ends lost 4 bases and 5 bases, in that order; junction bases with no gene match: 8. Looked up from germline, CDR1 is SQVTM and CDR2 is ANQGSEA. The CDR3 loop is CSVVWDRGRSTEAFF. DNA for the CDR3: TGCAGCGTTGTTTGGGACAGGGGGCGGAGTACTGAAGCTTTCTTT.

The chain recombines TRBV2 with TRBJ1-2, with a weak D call TRBD1 (5 bases). The germline V gene has CDR1 SNHLY and CDR2 FYNNEI. V lost 7 bases and J 0 bases, leaving 12 bases between the germline ends. This CDR3 is 14 amino acids long. CDR3 sequence (DNA): TGTGCCAGCAACTCCATAGGGGCTAACTATGGCTACACCTTC. Amino acids: CASNSIGANYGYTF.

This chain uses TRBV7-9 with TRBJ2-7; tentatively, D is TRBD1 (5 bases). CDR1 is SEHNR and CDR2 is FQNEAQ in the germline V gene (reference sequence). The CDR3 totals 14 residues. Trimming removed 2 bases at V and 4 bases at J, with 12 bases between. CDR3 DNA sequence: TGTGCCAGCAGCTTATACGAAGGGGCTTACGAGCAGTACTTC. Its translation is CASSLYEGAYEQYF.

The chain recombines TRBV9 with TRBJ2-7; TRBD1 matches 10 bases. V lost 0 bases and J lost 0; bases outside the gene matches: 0. The CDR3 loop spans 15 amino acids. The germline CDR1 and CDR2 sequences are SGDLS and YYNGEE. CDR3 sequence: CASSVGTGGSYEQYF. In DNA form, the CDR3 reads TGTGCCAGCAGCGTAGGGACAGGGGGCTCCTACGAGCAGTACTTC. Full variable domain (remainder filled in from reference TRBV9 and TRBJ2-7): DSGVTQTPKHLITATGQRVTLRCSPRSGDLSVYWYQQSLDQGLQFLIQYYNGEERAKGNILERFSAQQFPDLHSELNLSSLELGDSALYFCASSVGTGGSYEQYFGPGTRLTVT.

This chain joins TRBV5-4 and TRBJ2-2, with D possibly TRBD2 on 6 matching bases. Looked up from germline, CDR1 is SGHNT and CDR2 is YYREEE (reference sequence). With 4 bases removed from V and 0 bases from J, the gap between germline ends came to 10 bases. This CDR3 has 15 residues. Written as DNA, the CDR3 is TGTGCCAGCAGCGCCGGGACTCCGAACACCGGGGAGCTGTTTTTT. Translating it yields CASSAGTPNTGELFF.

J is TRBJ2-7 and V is TRBV4-2, with 11 bases fitting TRBD2. V shed 4 bases, J shed 4 bases, and the junction held 9 bases outside the gene matches. This CDR3 contains 16 residues. CDR1 and CDR2 (germline): LGHNA, YNFKEQ. CDR3 residues: CASSRIAGGGLYEQYF. In DNA, the CDR3 is TGTGCCAGCAGCCGCATAGCGGGAGGGGGACTATACGAGCAGTACTTC.